This T cell receptor (beta chain) originates from a study of cytomegalovirus exposure and HLA in healthy donors. Across the study: From HLA-typed donors, an early data release held some 91 million unique TCRs.

This PCR relied on a set of 60 Vbeta primers and 13 Jbeta primers. The data were produced by immunoSEQ multiplex PCR, yet TCRdb's version contains in-frame clones alone and is incomplete. The sample carries 150,000 or so clones, roughly 84% recorded once. General study results and limits: After further analysis at a later stage, 16,951 TCR beta sequences were associated with HLA alleles at 0.05 false discovery rate.

Germline V gene sequence: CDR1 MDHEN, CDR2 SYDVKM. The CDR3 totals 14 residues. V lost 2 bases to trimming and J lost 4 bases, with 9 bases between them. In the case of this clone: Its target is unknown.

At collection, donors were nominally healthy, but unrecorded immune exposures were probable. The gene calls are TRBV28 and TRBJ1-3; D gene unclear. The sequence derives from a male donor in good health and CMV-seronegative. Specimen: PBMCs. The CDR3 sequence is CASSLTAGGNTIYF. In DNA form, the CDR3 reads TGTGCCAGCAGTTTAACAGCAGGAGGAAACACCATATATTTT. Combining the CDR3 with reference TRBV28 and TRBJ1-3 gives the whole variable domain DVKVTQSSRYLVKRTGEKVFLECVQDMDHENMFWYRQDPGLGLRLIYFSYDVKMKEKGDIPEGYSVSREKKERFSLILESASTNQTSMYLCASSLTAGGNTIYFGEGSWLTVV.